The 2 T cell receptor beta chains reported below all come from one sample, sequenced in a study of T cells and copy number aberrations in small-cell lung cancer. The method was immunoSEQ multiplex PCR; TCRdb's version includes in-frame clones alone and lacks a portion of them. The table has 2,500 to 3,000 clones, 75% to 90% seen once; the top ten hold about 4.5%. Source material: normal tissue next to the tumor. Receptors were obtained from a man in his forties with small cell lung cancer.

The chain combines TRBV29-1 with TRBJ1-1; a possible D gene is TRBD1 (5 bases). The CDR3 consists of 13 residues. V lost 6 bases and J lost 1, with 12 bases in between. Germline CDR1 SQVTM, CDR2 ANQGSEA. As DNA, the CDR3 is TGCAGCGTGGTGGACACCTGGAACACTGAAGCTTTCTTT. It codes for CSVVDTWNTEAFF.

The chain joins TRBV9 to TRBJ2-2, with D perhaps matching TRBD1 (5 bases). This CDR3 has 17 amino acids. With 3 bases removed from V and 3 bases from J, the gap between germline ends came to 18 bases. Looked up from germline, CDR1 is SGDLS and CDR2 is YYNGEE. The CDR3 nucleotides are TGTGCCAGCAGCGCCCTGTATAGGGGAATGGACACCGGGGAGCTGTTTTTT. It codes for CASSALYRGMDTGELFF.